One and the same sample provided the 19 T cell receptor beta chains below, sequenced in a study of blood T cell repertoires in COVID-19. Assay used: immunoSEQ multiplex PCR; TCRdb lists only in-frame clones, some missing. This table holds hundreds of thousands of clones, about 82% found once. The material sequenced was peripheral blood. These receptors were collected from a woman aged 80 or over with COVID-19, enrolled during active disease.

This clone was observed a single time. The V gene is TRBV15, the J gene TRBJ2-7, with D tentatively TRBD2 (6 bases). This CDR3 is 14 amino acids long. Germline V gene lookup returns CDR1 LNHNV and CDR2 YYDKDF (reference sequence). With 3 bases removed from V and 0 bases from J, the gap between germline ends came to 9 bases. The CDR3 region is CATSRGGSSYEQYF. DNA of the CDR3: TGTGCCACCAGCAGGGGGGGTAGCTCCTACGAGCAGTACTTC.

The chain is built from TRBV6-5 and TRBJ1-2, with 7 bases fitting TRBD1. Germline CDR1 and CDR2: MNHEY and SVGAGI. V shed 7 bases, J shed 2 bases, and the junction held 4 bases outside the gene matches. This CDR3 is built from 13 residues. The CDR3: CASKQDRNYGYTF. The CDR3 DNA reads TGTGCCAGCAAACAGGACAGGAACTATGGCTACACCTTC.

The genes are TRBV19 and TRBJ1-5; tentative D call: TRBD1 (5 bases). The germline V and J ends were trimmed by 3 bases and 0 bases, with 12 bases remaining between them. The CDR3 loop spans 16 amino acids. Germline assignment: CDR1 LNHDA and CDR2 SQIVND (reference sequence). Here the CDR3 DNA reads TGTGCCAGTAGTATGACAGTGCGTTATAGCAATCAGCCCCAGCATTTT. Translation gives CASSMTVRYSNQPQHF.

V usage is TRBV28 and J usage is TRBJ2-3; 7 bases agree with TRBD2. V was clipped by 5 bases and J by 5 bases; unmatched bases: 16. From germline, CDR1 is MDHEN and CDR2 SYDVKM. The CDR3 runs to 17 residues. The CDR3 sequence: CASSLRLASARGDTQYF. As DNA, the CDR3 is TGTGCCAGCAGTCTGAGACTAGCCTCGGCTAGAGGAGATACGCAGTATTTT.

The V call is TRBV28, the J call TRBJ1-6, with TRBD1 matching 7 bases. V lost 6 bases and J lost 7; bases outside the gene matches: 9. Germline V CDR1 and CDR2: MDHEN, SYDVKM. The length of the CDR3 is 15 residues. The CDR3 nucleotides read TGTGCCAGCAGGGAAACAGGGGTTTCGAATTCACCCCTCCACTTT. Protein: CASRETGVSNSPLHF.

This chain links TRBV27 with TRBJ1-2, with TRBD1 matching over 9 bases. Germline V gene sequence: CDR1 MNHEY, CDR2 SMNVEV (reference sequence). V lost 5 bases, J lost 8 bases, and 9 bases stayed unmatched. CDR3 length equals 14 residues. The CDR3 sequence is CASSPGTGGAGYTF. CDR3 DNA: TGTGCCAGCAGTCCCGGAACAGGGGGCGCGGGCTACACCTTC.

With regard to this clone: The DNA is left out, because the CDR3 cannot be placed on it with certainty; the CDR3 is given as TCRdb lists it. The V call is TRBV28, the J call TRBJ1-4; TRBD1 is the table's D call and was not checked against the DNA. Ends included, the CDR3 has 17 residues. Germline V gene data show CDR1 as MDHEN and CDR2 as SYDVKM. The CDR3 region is CASSFGKGIRGASGVFF.

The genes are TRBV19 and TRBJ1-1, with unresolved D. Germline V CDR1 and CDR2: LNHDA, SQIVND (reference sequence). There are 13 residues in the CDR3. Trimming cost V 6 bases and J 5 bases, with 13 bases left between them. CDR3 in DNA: TGTGCCAGTAGCGTCGGAGGGAGGACTGAAGCTTTCTTT. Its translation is CASSVGGRTEAFF.

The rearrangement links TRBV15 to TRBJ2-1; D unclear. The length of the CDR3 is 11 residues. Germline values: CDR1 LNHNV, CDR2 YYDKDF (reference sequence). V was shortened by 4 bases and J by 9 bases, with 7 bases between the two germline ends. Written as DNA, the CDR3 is TGTGCCACCAGCATTCGCAGTGAGCAGTTCTTC. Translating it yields CATSIRSEQFF.

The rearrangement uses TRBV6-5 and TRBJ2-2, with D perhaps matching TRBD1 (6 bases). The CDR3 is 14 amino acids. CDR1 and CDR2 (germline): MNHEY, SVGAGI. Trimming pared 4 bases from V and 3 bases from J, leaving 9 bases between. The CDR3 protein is CASSSGQYTGELFF. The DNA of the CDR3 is TGTGCCAGCAGTTCCGGACAGTACACCGGGGAGCTGTTTTTT.

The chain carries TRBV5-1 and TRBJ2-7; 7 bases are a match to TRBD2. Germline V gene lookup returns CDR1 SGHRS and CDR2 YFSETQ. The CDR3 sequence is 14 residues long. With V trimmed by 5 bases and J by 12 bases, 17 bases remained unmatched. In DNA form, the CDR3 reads TGCGCCAGCAGGGCGGGGCTAGCGGTACTCGATTTGTACTTC. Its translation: CASRAGLAVLDLYF.

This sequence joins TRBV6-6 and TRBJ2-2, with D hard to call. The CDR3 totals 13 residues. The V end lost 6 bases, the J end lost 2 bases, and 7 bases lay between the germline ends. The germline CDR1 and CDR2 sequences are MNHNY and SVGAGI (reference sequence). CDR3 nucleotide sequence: TGTGCCAGCAGCCCCCTTAACACCGGGGAGCTGTTTTTT. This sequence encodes CASSPLNTGELFF.

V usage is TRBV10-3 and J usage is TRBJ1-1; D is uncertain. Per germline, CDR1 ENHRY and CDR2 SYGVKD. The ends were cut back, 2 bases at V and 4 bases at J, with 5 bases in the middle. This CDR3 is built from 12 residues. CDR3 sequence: CAISEGSTEAFF. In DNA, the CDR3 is TGTGCCATCAGTGAGGGGAGCACTGAAGCTTTCTTT.

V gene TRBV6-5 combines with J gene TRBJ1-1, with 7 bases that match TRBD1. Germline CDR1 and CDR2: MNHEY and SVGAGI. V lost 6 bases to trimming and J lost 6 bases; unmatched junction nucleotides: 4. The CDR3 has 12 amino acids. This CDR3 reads CASSQTGAEAFF. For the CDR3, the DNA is TGTGCCAGCAGCCAAACAGGGGCTGAAGCTTTCTTT.

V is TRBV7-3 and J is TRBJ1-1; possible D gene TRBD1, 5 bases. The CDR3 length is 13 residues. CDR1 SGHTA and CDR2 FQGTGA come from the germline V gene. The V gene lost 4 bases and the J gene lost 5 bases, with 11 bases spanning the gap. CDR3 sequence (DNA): TGTGCCAGCAGCTCCTCGACAGAGACTGAAGCTTTCTTT. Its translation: CASSSSTETEAFF.

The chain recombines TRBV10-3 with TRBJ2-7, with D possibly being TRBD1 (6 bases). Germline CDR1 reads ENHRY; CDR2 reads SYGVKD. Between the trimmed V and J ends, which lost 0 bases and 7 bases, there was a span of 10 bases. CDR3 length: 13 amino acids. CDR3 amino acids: CAISESRTEEQYV. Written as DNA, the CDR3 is TGTGCCATCAGTGAGTCTCGGACAGAAGAGCAGTACGTC.

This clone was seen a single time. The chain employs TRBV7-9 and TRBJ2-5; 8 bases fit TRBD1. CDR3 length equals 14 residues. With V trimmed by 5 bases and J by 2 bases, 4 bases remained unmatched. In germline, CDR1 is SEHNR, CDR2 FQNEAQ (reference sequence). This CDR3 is CASSATGGQETQYF. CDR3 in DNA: TGTGCCAGCAGCGCAACAGGGGGTCAAGAGACCCAGTACTTC. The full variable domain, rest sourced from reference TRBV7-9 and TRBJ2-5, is DTGVSQNPRHKITKRGQNVTFRCDPISEHNRLYWYRQTLGQGPEFLTYFQNEAQLEKSRLLSDRFSAERPKGSFSTLEIQRTEQGDSAMYLCASSATGGQETQYFGPGTRLLVL.

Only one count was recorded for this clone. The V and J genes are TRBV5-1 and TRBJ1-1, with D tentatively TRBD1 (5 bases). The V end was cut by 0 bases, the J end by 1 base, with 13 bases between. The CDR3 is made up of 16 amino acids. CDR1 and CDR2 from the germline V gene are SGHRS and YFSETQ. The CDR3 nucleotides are TGCGCCAGCAGCTTGGCCCCTCGACAGACGAACACTGAAGCTTTCTTT. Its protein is CASSLAPRQTNTEAFF.

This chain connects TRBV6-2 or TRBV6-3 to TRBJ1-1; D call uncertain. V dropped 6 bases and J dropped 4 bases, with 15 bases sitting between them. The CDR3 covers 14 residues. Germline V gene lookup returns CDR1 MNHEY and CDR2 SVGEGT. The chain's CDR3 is CASSFYTDITEAFF. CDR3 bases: TGTGCCAGCAGCTTCTATACAGATATCACTGAAGCTTTCTTT.